These 6 T cell receptor beta chains were all obtained from the same sample, sequenced in a study of T cell responses to AZD1222 COVID-19 vaccine. Sequencing was performed with immunoSEQ multiplex PCR; in TCRdb, only in-frame clones are kept and a portion is missing. The table includes 95,000 to 150,000 clones, about 92% detected once. Sequenced here: peripheral blood, sampled 28 days after the second AZD1222 dose. The origin of the receptors is an adult who received the AZD1222 COVID-19 vaccine.

This clone was seen once. The chain couples TRBV3-1 (or the pseudogene TRBV3-2) to TRBJ2-5; 7 bases are a match to TRBD2. CDR1 is LGHDT and CDR2 is YNNKEL in the germline V gene (reference sequence). With V trimmed by 7 bases and J by 4 bases, 6 bases remained unmatched. The CDR3 extends over 13 amino acids. CDR3 DNA: TGTGCCAGCAAAGGGGAGGGACGAGAGACCCAGTACTTC. Translation: CASKGEGRETQYF.

This chain connects TRBV5-4 to TRBJ1-2; no reliable D call. The CDR3 runs to 14 residues. Germline CDR1 is SGHNT and CDR2 is YYREEE (reference sequence). Deletions cut 5 bases from V and 6 bases from J, with 17 bases between. The CDR3 region has the DNA TGTGCCAGCAGTCCAGGACCTATTCCGGATGGCTACACCTTC. Residues: CASSPGPIPDGYTF.

The chain recombines TRBV9 with TRBJ2-3; no clear D. From germline, CDR1 is SGDLS and CDR2 YYNGEE. V lost 3 bases and J 4 bases, leaving 6 bases between the germline ends. The CDR3 sequence is 12 residues long. The CDR3 DNA follows: TGTGCCAGCAGCGCAAGTTCAGATACGCAGTATTTT. Amino acids: CASSASSDTQYF.

V and J are TRBV7-9 and TRBJ1-2, with TRBD1 identical over 9 bases. After removal of 5 bases from V and 5 bases from J, the junction contained 9 bases not matched to a gene. Germline V CDR1 and CDR2: SEHNR, FQNEAQ (reference sequence). The CDR3 sequence is 15 residues long. The CDR3 is CASSLTRTGVYGYTF. The CDR3 coding sequence is TGTGCCAGCAGCCTGACCCGGACAGGGGTATATGGCTACACCTTC.

V gene TRBV4-3 combines with J gene TRBJ1-4, with a possible D match to TRBD1 (5 bases). The CDR3 consists of 17 residues. Between the trimmed V and J ends, which lost 0 bases and 1 base, there was a span of 12 bases. From germline, CDR1 is LGHNA and CDR2 YSLEER. The CDR3 loop reads CASSQDPGLRTNEKLFF. The CDR3, as DNA: TGCGCCAGCAGCCAAGATCCGGGGCTGAGAACTAATGAAAAACTGTTTTTT.

The chain has TRBV14 and TRBJ1-1; D unresolved. This CDR3 is built from 13 residues. V lost 4 bases and J 4 bases, leaving 10 bases between the germline ends. CDR1 and CDR2 (germline): SGHDN, FVKESK. CDR3: CASSRGSPTEAFF. The CDR3 coding sequence is TGTGCCAGCAGCCGCGGGAGTCCCACTGAAGCTTTCTTT.